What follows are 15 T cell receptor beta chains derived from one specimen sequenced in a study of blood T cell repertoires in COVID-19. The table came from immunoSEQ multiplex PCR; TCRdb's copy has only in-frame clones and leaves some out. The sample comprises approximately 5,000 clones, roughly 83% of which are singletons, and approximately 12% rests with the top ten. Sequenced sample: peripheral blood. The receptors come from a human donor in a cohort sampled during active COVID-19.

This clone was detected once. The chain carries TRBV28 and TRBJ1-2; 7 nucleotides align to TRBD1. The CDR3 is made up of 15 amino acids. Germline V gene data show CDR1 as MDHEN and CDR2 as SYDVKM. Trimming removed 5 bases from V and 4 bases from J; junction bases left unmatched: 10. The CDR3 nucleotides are TGTGCCAGCAGTCAACGAGACAGGGATCTCTATGGCTACACCTTC. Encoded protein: CASSQRDRDLYGYTF.

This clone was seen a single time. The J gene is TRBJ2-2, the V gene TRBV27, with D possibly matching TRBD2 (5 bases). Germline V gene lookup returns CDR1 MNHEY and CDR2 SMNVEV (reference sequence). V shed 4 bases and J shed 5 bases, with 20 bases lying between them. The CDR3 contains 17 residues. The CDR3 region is CASSSAAPVPGTGELFF. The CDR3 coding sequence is TGTGCCAGCAGTTCCGCGGCGCCCGTCCCGGGAACCGGGGAGCTGTTTTTT.

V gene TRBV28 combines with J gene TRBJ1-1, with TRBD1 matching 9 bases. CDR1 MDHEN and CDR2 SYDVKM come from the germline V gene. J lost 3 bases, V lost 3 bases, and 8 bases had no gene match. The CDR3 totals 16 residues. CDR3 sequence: CASSFTGGESYTEAFF. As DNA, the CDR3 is TGTGCCAGCAGTTTCACAGGGGGCGAATCGTACACTGAAGCTTTCTTT.

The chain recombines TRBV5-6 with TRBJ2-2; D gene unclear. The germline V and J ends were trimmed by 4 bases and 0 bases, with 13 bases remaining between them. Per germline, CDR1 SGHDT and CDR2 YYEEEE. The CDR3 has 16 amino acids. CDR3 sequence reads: CASSLPRGSNTGELFF. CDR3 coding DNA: TGTGCCAGCAGCCTCCCCCGCGGATCGAACACCGGGGAGCTGTTTTTT.

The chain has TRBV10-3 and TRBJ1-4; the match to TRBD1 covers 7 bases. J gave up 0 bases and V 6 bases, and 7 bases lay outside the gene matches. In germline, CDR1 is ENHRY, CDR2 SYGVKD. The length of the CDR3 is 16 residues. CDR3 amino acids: CAISSDRASTNEKLFF. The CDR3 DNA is TGTGCCATCAGCTCCGACAGGGCCTCAACTAATGAAAAACTGTTTTTT.

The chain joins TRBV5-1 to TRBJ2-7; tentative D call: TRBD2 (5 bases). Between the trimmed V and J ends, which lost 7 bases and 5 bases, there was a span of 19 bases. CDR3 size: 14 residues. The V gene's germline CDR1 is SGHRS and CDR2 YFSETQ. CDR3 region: CASGRGSPRDEQYF. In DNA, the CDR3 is TGCGCCAGCGGGAGAGGTTCCCCCCGGGACGAGCAGTACTTC.

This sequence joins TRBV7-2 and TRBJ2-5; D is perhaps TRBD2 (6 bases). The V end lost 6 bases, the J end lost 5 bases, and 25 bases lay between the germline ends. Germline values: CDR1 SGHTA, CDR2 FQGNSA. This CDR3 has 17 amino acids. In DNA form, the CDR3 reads TGTGCCAGCAGTTTTAAGGGTTGGGCGGGGCGAGAGGAGACCCAGTACTTC. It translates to CASSFKGWAGREETQYF.

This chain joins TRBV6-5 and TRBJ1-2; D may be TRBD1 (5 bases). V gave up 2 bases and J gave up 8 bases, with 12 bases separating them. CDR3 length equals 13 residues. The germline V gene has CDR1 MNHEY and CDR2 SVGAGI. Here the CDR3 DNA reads TGTGCCAGCAGTTACGGGGGGAAGTGGGGCTACACCTTC. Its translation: CASSYGGKWGYTF.

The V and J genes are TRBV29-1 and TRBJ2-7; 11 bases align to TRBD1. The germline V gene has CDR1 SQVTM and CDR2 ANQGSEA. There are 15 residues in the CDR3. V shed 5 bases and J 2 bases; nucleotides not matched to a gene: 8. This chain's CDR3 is CSVCNGTGGPYEQYF. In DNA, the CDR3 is TGCAGCGTTTGTAACGGGACAGGGGGGCCCTACGAGCAGTACTTC.

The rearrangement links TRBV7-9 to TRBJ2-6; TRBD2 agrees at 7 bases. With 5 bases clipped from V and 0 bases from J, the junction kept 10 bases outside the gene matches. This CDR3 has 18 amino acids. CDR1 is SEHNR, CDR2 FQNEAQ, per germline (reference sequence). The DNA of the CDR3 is TGTGCCAGCAGCGAATCCTTGGGGGGGAGCTCTGGGGCCAACGTCCTGACTTTC. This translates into CASSESLGGSSGANVLTF.

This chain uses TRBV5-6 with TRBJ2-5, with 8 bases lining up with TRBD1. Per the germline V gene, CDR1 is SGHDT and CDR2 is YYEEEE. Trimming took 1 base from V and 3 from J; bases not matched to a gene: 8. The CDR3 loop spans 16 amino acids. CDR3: CASSLRLGQVKETQYF. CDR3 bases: TGTGCCAGCAGCTTGCGGCTGGGACAGGTAAAAGAGACCCAGTACTTC.

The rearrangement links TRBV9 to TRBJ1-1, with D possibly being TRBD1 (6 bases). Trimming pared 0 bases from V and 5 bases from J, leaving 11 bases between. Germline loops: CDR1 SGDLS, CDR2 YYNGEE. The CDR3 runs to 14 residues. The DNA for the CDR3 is TGTGCCAGCAGCGTAGCGCCAGGGGAAACTGAAGCTTTCTTT. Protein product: CASSVAPGETEAFF.

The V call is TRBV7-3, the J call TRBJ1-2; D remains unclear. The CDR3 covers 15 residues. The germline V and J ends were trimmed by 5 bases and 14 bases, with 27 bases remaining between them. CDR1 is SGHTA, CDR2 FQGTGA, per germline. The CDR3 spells CASSQTSGIPGGSTF. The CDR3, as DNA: TGTGCCAGCAGCCAGACGAGCGGGATACCAGGTGGTTCGACCTTC.

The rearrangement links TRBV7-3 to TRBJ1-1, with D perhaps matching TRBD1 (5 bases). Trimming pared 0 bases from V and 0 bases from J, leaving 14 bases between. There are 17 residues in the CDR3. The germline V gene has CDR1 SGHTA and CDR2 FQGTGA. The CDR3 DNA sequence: TGTGCCAGCAGCTTAACGTTTTGGGGCAGCTTGAACACTGAAGCTTTCTTT. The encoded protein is CASSLTFWGSLNTEAFF.

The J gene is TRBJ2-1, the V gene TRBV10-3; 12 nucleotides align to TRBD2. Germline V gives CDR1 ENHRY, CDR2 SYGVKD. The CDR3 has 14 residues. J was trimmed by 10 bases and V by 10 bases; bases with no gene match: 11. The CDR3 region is CATSTSGRSWEQFF. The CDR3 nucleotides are TGTGCCACTTCGACTAGCGGGAGATCTTGGGAGCAGTTCTTC.